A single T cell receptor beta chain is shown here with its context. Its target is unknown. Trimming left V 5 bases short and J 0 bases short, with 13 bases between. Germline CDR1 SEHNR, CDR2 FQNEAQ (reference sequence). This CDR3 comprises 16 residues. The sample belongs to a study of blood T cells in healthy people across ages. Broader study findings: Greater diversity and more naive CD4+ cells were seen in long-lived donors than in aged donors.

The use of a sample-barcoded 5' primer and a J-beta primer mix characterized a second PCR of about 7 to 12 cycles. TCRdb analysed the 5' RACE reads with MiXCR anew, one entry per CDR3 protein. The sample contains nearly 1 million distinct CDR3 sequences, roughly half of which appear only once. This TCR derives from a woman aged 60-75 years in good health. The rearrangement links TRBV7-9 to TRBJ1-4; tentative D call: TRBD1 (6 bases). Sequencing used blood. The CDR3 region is CASSPGDTATNEKLFF. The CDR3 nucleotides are TGTGCCAGCAGCCCCGGGGACACAGCAACTAATGAAAAACTGTTTTTT.